The present TCR beta chain was sequenced within a study of cytomegalovirus exposure and HLA in healthy donors. The donors belonged to the roughly 120-subject validation cohort, separate from the roughly 650-subject first cohort. Study-level points and caveats: For most TCR sequences rarity was the rule, although some public TCRs occurred in many donors. Subsequent analysis showed first-cohort TCR clusters tending to co-occur in more than 95 validation repertoires.

Concerning this clone itself: Its antigen is still unknown.

Germline V CDR1 and CDR2: SGHRS, YFSETQ. Trimming shortened V by 2 bases and J by 3 bases, and 12 bases separated the two germline ends. The CDR3 is 15 amino acids. Generated by immunoSEQ multiplex PCR, the TCRdb table keeps only in-frame clones and is missing some. The sample contains around 150,000 clones, around 85% of which appear only once. The TCR was taken from a woman younger than 45 in good health and CMV-seronegative. The J gene is TRBJ2-1, the V gene TRBV5-1, with TRBD2 as a possible D gene (5 bases). The sequenced material came from PBMCs. Here the CDR3 DNA reads TGCGCCAGCAGCTTCCGCTCTAGCTTCTACAATGAGCAGTTCTTC. This gives the protein CASSFRSSFYNEQFF. Full variable domain (outside the CDR3, taken from reference TRBV5-1 and TRBJ2-1): KAGVTQTPRYLIKTRGQQVTLSCSPISGHRSVSWYQQTPGQGLQFLFEYFSETQRNKGNFPGRFSGRQFSNSRSEMNVSTLELGDSALYLCASSFRSSFYNEQFFGPGTRLTVL.